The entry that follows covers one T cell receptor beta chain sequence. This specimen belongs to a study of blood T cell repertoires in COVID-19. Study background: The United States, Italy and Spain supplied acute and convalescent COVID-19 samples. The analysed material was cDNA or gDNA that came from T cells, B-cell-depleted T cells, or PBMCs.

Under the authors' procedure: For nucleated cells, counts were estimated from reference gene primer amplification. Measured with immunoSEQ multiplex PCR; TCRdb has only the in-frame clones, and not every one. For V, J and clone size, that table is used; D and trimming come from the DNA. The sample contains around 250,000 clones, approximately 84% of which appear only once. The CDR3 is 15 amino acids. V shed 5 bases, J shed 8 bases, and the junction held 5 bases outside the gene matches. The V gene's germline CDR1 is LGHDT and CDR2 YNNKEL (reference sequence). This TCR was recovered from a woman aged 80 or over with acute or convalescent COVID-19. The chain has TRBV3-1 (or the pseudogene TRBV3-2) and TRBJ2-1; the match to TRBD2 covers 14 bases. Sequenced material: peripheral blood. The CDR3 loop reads CASSSAGLAGDEQFF. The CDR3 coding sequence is TGTGCCAGCAGCTCCGCGGGACTAGCGGGAGATGAGCAGTTCTTC.